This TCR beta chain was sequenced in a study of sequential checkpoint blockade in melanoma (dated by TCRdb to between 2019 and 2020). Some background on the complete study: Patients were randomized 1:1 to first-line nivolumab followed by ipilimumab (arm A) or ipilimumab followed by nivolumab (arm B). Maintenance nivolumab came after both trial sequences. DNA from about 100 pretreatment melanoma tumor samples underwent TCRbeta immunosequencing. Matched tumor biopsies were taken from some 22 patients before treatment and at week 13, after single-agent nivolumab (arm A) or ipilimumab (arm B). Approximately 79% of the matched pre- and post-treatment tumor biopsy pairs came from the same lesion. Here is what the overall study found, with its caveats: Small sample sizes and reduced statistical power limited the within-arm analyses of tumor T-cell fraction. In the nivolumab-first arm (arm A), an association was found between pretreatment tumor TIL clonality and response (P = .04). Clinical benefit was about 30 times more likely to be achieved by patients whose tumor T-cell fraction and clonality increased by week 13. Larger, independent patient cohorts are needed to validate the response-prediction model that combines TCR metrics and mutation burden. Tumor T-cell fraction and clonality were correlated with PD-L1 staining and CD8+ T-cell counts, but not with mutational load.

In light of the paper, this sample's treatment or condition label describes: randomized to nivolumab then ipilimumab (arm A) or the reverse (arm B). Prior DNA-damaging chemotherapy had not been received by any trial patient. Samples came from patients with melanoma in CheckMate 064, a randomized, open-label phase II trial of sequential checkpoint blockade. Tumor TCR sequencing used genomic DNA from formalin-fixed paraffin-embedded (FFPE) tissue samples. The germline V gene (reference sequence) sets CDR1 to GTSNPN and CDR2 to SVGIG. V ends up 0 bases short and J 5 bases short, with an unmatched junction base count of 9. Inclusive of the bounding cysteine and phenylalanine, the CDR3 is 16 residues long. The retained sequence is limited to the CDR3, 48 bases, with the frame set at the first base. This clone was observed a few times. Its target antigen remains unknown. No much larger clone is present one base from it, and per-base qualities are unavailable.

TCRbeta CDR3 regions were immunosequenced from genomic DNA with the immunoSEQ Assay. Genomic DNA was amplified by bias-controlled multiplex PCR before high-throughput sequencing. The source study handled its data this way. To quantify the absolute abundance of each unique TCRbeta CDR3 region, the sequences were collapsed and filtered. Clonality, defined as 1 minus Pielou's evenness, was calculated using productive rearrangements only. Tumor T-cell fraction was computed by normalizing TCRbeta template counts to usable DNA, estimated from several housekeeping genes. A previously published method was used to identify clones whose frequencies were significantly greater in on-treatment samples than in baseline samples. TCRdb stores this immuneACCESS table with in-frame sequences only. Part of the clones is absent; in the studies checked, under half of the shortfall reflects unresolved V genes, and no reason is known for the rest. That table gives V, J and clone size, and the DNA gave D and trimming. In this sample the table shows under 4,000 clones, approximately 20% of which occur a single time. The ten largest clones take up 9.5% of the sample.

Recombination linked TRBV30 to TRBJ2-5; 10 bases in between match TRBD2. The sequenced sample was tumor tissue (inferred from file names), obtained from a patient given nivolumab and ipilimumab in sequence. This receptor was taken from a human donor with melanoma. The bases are TGTGCCTGGAGTGTAGGAGCTAGCGGGAGAGGGGAGACCCAGTACTTC. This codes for CAWSVGASGRGETQYF.